The 27 T cell receptor beta chains presented below share a single source sample, sequenced in a study of human T cells and chemical hapten exposure. Time point meaning: patch test 1, 2 weeks after DPC sensitization. Sample treatment: therapeutic diphenylcyclopropenone sensitization with weekly scalp DPC. TCRdb independently ran MiXCR on the RACE reads; one entry per CDR3 protein. The sample comprises under 450,000 distinct CDR3 sequences, about 4.8% of which are singletons, and about 2.1% rests with the top ten. The sample here was whole blood, taken in connection with sensitization to the hapten diphenylcyclopropenone (DPC). Receptors originate from a woman aged 45-65 years with alopecia areata. Some clones in this sample may be carry-over from other donors' samples.

This clonotype was recorded at least ten times. The chain has TRBV7-9 and TRBJ2-1, with D unresolved. V shed 5 bases and J shed 5 bases, with 7 bases lying between them. The CDR3 covers 12 residues. Germline V gene data show CDR1 as SEHNR and CDR2 as FQNEAQ (reference sequence). The CDR3 reads CASSDTDNEQFF. CDR3 DNA: TGTGCCAGCAGCGATACCGACAATGAGCAGTTCTTC.

At least ten counts were recorded for this clonotype. This rearrangement joins TRBV30 to TRBJ2-5, with 11 bases lining up with TRBD2. The CDR3 consists of 16 residues. The germline gives CDR1 GTSNPN, CDR2 SVGIG (reference sequence). J was trimmed by 5 bases and V by 0 bases; bases with no gene match: 8. In nucleotides, the CDR3 is TGTGCCTGGAGTGTAATACTAGCGGGGGTTACGGAGACCCAGTACTTC. It codes for CAWSVILAGVTETQYF.

This clonotype was counted many times. This chain joins TRBV12-3 or TRBV12-4 and TRBJ2-1, with 9 bases lining up with TRBD2. V trimming: 9 bases; J trimming: 6 bases; junction bases outside the gene matches: 6. The CDR3 consists of 13 residues. CDR3 coding DNA: TGTGCCAGTATCCTAGCGGGGATCAATGAGCAGTTCTTC. This encodes CASILAGINEQFF.

This clonotype was seen more than once but under ten times. V usage is TRBV27 and J usage is TRBJ2-3; 10 nucleotides agree with TRBD2. Germline loops: CDR1 MNHEY, CDR2 SMNVEV (reference sequence). V lost 6 bases and J lost 6; bases outside the gene matches: 9. This CDR3 region has 15 residues. Here the CDR3 DNA reads TGTGCCAGCAGCCCCAGCGGGAGGGCCGTCGATACGCAGTATTTT. Translating gives CASSPSGRAVDTQYF.

In regard to this clonotype: A much more abundant neighbour one base away suggests this may be a read error. The chain recombines TRBV6-1 with TRBJ1-1, with D maybe TRBD1 (5 bases). The CDR3 runs to 12 residues. CDR1 MNHNS and CDR2 SASEGT come from the germline V gene. The CDR3 is CVSSEEGSAAFF. The CDR3 DNA sequence: TGTGTCAGCAGTGAAGAGGGGTCGGCGGCTTTCTTT.

This clonotype has more than one count but fewer than ten. This chain joins TRBV7-2 and TRBJ1-2; D is uncertain. Trimming cost V 3 bases and J 1 base, with 15 bases left between them. Germline V CDR1 and CDR2: SGHTA, FQGNSA. The CDR3 length is 16 residues. The CDR3 DNA reads TGTGCCAGCAGCTTGTATGAGGCGTCCGTTAACTATGGCTACACCTTC. Translating gives CASSLYEASVNYGYTF. Supplemented by reference TRBV7-2 and TRBJ1-2, the full variable domain reads GAGVSQSPSNKVTEKGKDVELRCDPISGHTALYWYRQSLGQGLEFLIYFQGNSAPDKSGLPSDRFSAERTGGSVSTLTIQRTQQEDSAVYLCASSLYEASVNYGYTFGSGTRLTVV.

This clonotype was recorded at least ten times. The V call is TRBV6-5, the J call TRBJ2-1; 8 bases align to TRBD1. CDR1 MNHEY and CDR2 SVGAGI come from the germline V gene. CDR3 size: 16 residues. Trimming at V came to 6 bases and at J to 2 bases, leaving 9 bases not matched to a gene. CDR3: CASRSQGAIAYNEQFF. The CDR3 bases are TGTGCCAGCAGGTCTCAGGGGGCGATCGCCTACAATGAGCAGTTCTTC.

This clonotype was detected only a few times. The chain recombines TRBV5-4 with TRBJ1-1; D gene unclear. V shed 0 bases and J shed 6 bases, with 9 bases lying between them. CDR1 SGHNT and CDR2 YYREEE come from the germline V gene (reference sequence). The CDR3 totals 13 residues. CDR3 in amino acids: CASSLDEGAEAFF. In nucleotides, the CDR3 is TGTGCCAGCAGCTTGGATGAGGGAGCTGAAGCTTTCTTT.

The chain combines TRBV16 with TRBJ2-1; TRBD2 matches 12 bases. The CDR3 consists of 14 residues. With V trimmed by 6 bases and J by 8 bases, 5 bases remained unmatched. From germline, CDR1 is KGHSY and CDR2 FQNENV. In nucleotides, the CDR3 is TGTGCCAGCAGACTAGCGGGGGGACTGTATGAGCAGTTCTTC. This codes for CASRLAGGLYEQFF.

The CDR3 spells CASSLVGGAEYGYTF. The CDR3, as DNA: TGTGCCAGCAGCTTGGTGGGAGGGGCAGAGTATGGCTACACCTTC. V and J are TRBV7-3 and TRBJ1-2; D might be TRBD1 (5 bases). The V gene lost 3 bases and the J gene lost 5 bases, with 16 bases spanning the gap. The germline gives CDR1 SGHTA, CDR2 FQGTGA. The CDR3 has 15 residues.

This clonotype was recorded many times. As DNA, the CDR3 is TGTGCCAGCAGTGAATTGTCGGAGACCCAGTACTTC. Residues: CASSELSETQYF. The chain has TRBV2 and TRBJ2-5; D not certain. The CDR3 length is 12 residues. Per the germline V gene, CDR1 is SNHLY and CDR2 is FYNNEI. V was cut by 2 bases and J by 5 bases, with 6 bases left in between.

Ten or more counts support this clonotype. V gene TRBV20-1 combines with J gene TRBJ2-5, with 10 bases aligning to TRBD2. Germline CDR1 is DFQATT and CDR2 is SNEGSKA (reference sequence). The ends lost 3 bases at V and 5 bases at J; junction bases unmatched: 6. This CDR3 spans 14 amino acids. The DNA for the CDR3 is TGCAGTGCTAGGACTAGCGGGTATATGGAGACCCAGTACTTC. Translation: CSARTSGYMETQYF.

This clonotype was seen at least ten times. CDR3 bases: TGTGCCAGCAGCTTACAGGACAGCCACTCCTACAATGAGCAGTTCTTC. Protein product: CASSLQDSHSYNEQFF. The rearrangement joins TRBV11-2 to TRBJ2-1; D may be TRBD1 (6 bases). Trimming shortened V by 2 bases and J by 0 bases, and 11 bases separated the two germline ends. Germline V CDR1 and CDR2: SGHAT, FQNNGV. CDR3 length equals 16 residues.

The J gene is TRBJ1-1, the V gene TRBV7-9; 10 nucleotides align to TRBD1. Per germline, CDR1 SEHNR and CDR2 FQNEAQ (reference sequence). V trimming: 0 bases; J trimming: 1 base; junction bases outside the gene matches: 5. The CDR3 covers 17 residues. The CDR3 region has the DNA TGTGCCAGCAGCTTAGCGGGACAGGGGTCTTCGAACACTGAAGCTTTCTTT. Protein product: CASSLAGQGSSNTEAFF.

This clonotype was seen a single time. Mismatch with germline at one junction end may stem from a read error. V usage is TRBV29-1 and J usage is TRBJ1-4; D possibly corresponds to TRBD1 (5 bases). The CDR3 runs to 12 residues. Germline V gene sequence: CDR1 SQVTM, CDR2 ANQGSEA. The CDR3 loop is CSVPDSGEKLYF. The CDR3 nucleotides are TGCAGCGTGCCCGACAGCGGGGAAAAACTGTATTTT.

This clonotype appeared a few times. The chain employs TRBV7-8 and TRBJ1-1, with D possibly TRBD1 on 6 matching bases. Germline CDR1 and CDR2: SGHVS and FQNEAQ. V was shortened by 6 bases and J by 4 bases, with 18 bases between the two germline ends. The CDR3 totals 15 residues. The CDR3 region has the DNA TGTGCCAGCAGTGAGTTCTTACAGGGCACCACTGAAGCTTTCTTT. Translating gives CASSEFLQGTTEAFF. The whole variable domain, filled in from reference TRBV7-8 and TRBJ1-1, reads GAGVSQSPRYKVAKRGQDVALRCDPISGHVSLFWYQQALGQGPEFLTYFQNEAQLDKSGLPSDRFFAERPEGSVSTLKIQRTQQEDSAVYLCASSEFLQGTTEAFFGQGTRLTVV.

This clonotype turned up a few times. CDR3 protein: CASSLEQHTEAFF. In DNA form, the CDR3 reads TGTGCCAGCAGCTTAGAACAGCACACTGAAGCTTTCTTT. This sequence joins TRBV7-9 and TRBJ1-1; no reliable D call. The CDR3 has 13 amino acids. V was clipped by 1 base and J by 3 bases, with 6 bases between them. Germline CDR1 and CDR2: SEHNR and FQNEAQ (reference sequence). Full variable domain (rest looked up from reference TRBV7-9 and TRBJ1-1): DTGVSQNPRHKITKRGQNVTFRCDPISEHNRLYWYRQTLGQGPEFLTYFQNEAQLEKSRLLSDRFSAERPKGSFSTLEIQRTEQGDSAMYLCASSLEQHTEAFFGQGTRLTVV.

The gene calls are TRBV7-7 and TRBJ2-3; 9 bases align to TRBD2. The CDR3 has 16 amino acids. With 4 bases clipped from V and 2 bases from J, the junction kept 7 bases outside the gene matches. Germline CDR1 SSHAT, CDR2 FNYEAQ (reference sequence). CDR3 region: CASSSGSGGPTDTQYF. The CDR3, as DNA: TGTGCCAGCAGCTCGGGGAGCGGGGGGCCCACAGATACGCAGTATTTT.

This clonotype was detected many times. This chain uses TRBV3-1 with TRBJ1-4; no reliable D call. CDR1 is LGHDT, CDR2 YNNKEL, per germline (reference sequence). Trimming shortened V by 1 base and J by 0 bases, and 6 bases separated the two germline ends. CDR3 length equals 15 residues. CDR3 region: CASSQVLATNEKLFF. The CDR3 DNA reads as TGTGCCAGCAGCCAAGTTTTGGCAACTAATGAAAAACTGTTTTTT.

The chain carries TRBV20-1 and TRBJ1-4; TRBD1 agrees at 9 bases. The CDR3 covers 13 residues. The J segment lost 7 bases and the V segment lost 4 bases, leaving 4 bases of the junction unmatched. Per germline, CDR1 DFQATT and CDR2 SNEGSKA (reference sequence). The CDR3 region has the DNA TGCAGTGCTAACAGGGGGCAGGCTGAAAAACTGTTTTTT. This gives the protein CSANRGQAEKLFF.

This clonotype was picked up many times. The chain carries TRBV12-3 or TRBV12-4 and TRBJ2-7, with D possibly matching TRBD2 (6 bases). This CDR3 comprises 15 residues. Deletions cut 2 bases from V and 2 bases from J, with 13 bases between. The CDR3 spells CASSLKRGRAYEQYF. DNA of the CDR3: TGTGCCAGCAGTTTAAAACGGGGGAGAGCCTACGAGCAGTACTTC.

This clonotype was seen repeatedly, ten times or more. The V call is TRBV14, the J call TRBJ2-1; no reliable D call. CDR1 is SGHDN, CDR2 FVKESK, per germline. The CDR3 covers 14 residues. Trimming removed 3 bases at V and 8 bases at J, with 14 bases between. CDR3 bases: TGTGCCAGCAGCCACCGTCTGTACGAGGATGAGCAGTTCTTC. Translated, it gives CASSHRLYEDEQFF.

This clonotype was detected many times. V gene TRBV6-5 combines with J gene TRBJ2-5; TRBD2 is a possible D gene (6 bases). Trimming removed 5 bases from V and 5 bases from J, with 12 bases in between. The CDR3 has 13 amino acids. Germline V gene lookup returns CDR1 MNHEY and CDR2 SVGAGI. The CDR3 sequence is CASSPRERETQYF. The CDR3 bases are TGTGCCAGCAGTCCCCGGGAGCGGGAGACCCAGTACTTC.

This clonotype was seen a few times. The rearrangement links TRBV11-2 to TRBJ2-1; D is undetermined. Trimming removed 7 bases from V and 7 bases from J, with 14 bases in between. Germline CDR1 and CDR2: SGHAT and FQNNGV. The CDR3 is 13 amino acids. DNA of the CDR3: TGTGCCAGCACCGCTTATGTCGAAAATGAGCAGTTCTTC. Translating gives CASTAYVENEQFF.

This clonotype showed up many times. The chain has TRBV29-1 and TRBJ2-1, with D perhaps matching TRBD2 (6 bases). CDR3 length: 13 residues. V lost 6 bases and J lost 5, with 14 bases in between. The V gene's germline CDR1 is SQVTM and CDR2 ANQGSEA. The DNA of the CDR3 is TGCAGCGTCGCAGTACAGCGGGACAATGAGCAGTTCTTC. Amino acid sequence: CSVAVQRDNEQFF.

V usage is TRBV20-1 and J usage is TRBJ2-1; weak D call: TRBD2 (6 bases). CDR1 DFQATT and CDR2 SNEGSKA come from the germline V gene (reference sequence). This CDR3 has 15 residues. The V and J ends lost 3 bases and 1 base respectively, with 13 bases between them. The CDR3 here is CSARGLLASYNEQFF. The CDR3 nucleotides are TGCAGTGCTAGGGGACTCCTAGCGTCCTACAATGAGCAGTTCTTC.

This clonotype was recorded at least ten times. This rearrangement joins TRBV5-1 to TRBJ1-2; a weak D match, TRBD1 (5 bases). This CDR3 has 13 amino acids. Trimming removed 0 bases at V and 6 bases at J, with 9 bases between. CDR1 and CDR2 from the germline V gene are SGHRS and YFSETQ. The CDR3 DNA sequence: TGCGCCAGCAGCTTGGGGGGGATGGATGGCTACACCTTC. Amino acids: CASSLGGMDGYTF.